This T cell receptor beta chain was observed in a study of blood T cell repertoires in COVID-19. Turning to the study itself: Collection of acute and convalescent COVID-19 samples took place in the United States, Italy and Spain. Sources were T cells, B-cell-depleted T cells, or PBMCs; the material itself was cDNA or gDNA.

The junction had 10 bases not matched to a gene; V was cut back by 4 bases and J by 3 bases. The length of the CDR3 is 17 residues. The germline V gene encodes CDR1 LGHNA and CDR2 YNFKEQ. Original processing notes: Estimation of nucleated cell counts was performed using reference gene primer amplification. Only in-frame clones appear in the TCRdb table, and some are missing; sequencing was by immunoSEQ multiplex PCR. V and J calls and clone size are those listed in that table; D and trimming were worked out from the DNA. Of about 120,000 clones listed, 78% are singletons. The V call is TRBV4-2, the J call TRBJ2-5; 11 bases line up with TRBD2. The sequencing sample was made of peripheral blood. The source of this sequence is a man between 65 and 85 years old with acute or convalescent COVID-19. CDR3 sequence reads: CASSRSSGGLTKETQYF. CDR3 DNA sequence: TGTGCCAGCAGCCGGTCTAGCGGGGGGTTAACGAAAGAGACCCAGTACTTC.